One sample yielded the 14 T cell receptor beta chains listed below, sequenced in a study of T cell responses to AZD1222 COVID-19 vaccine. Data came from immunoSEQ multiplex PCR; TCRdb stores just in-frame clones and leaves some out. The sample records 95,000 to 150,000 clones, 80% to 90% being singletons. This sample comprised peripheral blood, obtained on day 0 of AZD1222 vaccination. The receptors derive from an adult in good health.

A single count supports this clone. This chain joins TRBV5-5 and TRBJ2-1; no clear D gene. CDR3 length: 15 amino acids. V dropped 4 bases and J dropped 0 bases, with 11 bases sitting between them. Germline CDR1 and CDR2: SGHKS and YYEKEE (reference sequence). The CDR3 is CASSQEPSSYNEQFF. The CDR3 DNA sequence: TGTGCCAGCAGCCAGGAGCCGAGCTCCTACAATGAGCAGTTCTTC.

The CDR3 bases are TGTGCCAGTAGTGACCCCGGACAGGGGAACTATGGCTACACCTTC. This gives the protein CASSDPGQGNYGYTF. The V call is TRBV19, the J call TRBJ1-2, with TRBD1 matching over 9 bases. Germline V gives CDR1 LNHDA, CDR2 SQIVND (reference sequence). With 5 bases clipped from V and 2 bases from J, the junction kept 6 bases outside the gene matches. The CDR3 has 15 residues.

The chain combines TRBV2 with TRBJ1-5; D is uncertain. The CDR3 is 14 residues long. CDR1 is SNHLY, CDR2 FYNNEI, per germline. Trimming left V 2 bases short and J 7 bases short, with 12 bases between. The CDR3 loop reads CASSETGSPQPQHF. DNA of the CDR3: TGTGCCAGCAGTGAAACCGGTTCCCCCCAGCCCCAGCATTTT.

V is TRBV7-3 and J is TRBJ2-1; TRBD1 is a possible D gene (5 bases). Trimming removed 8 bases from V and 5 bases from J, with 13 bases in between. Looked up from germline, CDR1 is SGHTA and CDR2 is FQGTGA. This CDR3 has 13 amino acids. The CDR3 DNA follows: TGTGCCAGCGGTACAGGTTCACACAATGAGCAGTTCTTC. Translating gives CASGTGSHNEQFF.

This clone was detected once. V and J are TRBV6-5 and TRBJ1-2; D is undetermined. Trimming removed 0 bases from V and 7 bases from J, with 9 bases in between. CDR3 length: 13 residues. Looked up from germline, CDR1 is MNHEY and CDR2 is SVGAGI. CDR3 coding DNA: TGTGCCAGCAGTTACTCGGGTCTTTTTGGCTACACCTTC. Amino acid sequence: CASSYSGLFGYTF.

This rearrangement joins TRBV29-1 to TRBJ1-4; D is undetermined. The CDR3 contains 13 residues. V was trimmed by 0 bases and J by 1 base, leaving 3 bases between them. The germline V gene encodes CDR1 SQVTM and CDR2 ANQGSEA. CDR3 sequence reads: CSVEDGTNEKLFF. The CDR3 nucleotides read TGCAGCGTTGAAGACGGAACTAATGAAAAACTGTTTTTT.

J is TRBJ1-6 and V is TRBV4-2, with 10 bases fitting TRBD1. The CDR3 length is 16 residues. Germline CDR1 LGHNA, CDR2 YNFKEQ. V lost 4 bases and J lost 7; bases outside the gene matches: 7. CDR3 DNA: TGTGCCAGCAGCCGAGACAGGGGGCCCGGAAATTCACCCCTCCACTTT. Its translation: CASSRDRGPGNSPLHF.

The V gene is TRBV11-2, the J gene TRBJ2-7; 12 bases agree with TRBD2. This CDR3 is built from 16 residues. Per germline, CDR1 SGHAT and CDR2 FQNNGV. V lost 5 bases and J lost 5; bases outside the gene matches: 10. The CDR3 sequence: CASSPPGLAGQNEQYF. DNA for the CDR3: TGTGCCAGCAGCCCCCCCGGACTAGCGGGGCAGAACGAGCAGTACTTC.

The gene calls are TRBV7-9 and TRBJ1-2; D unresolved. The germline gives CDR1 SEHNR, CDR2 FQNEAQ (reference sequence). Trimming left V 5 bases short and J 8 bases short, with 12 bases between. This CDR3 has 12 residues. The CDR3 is CASSPTNLGYTF. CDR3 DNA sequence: TGTGCCAGCAGCCCAACCAACTTGGGCTACACCTTC.

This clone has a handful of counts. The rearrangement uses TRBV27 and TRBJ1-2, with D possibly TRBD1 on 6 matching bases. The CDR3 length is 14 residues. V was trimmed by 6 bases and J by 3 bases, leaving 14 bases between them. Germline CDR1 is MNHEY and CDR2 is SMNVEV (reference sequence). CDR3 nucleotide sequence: TGTGCCAGCAGCCCGACCAGGGGCTACTATGGCTACACCTTC. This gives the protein CASSPTRGYYGYTF.

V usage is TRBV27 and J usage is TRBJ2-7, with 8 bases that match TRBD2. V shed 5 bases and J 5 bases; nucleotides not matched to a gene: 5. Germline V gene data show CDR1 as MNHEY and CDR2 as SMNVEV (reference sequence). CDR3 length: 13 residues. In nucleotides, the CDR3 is TGTGCCAGCAGTAGCGGGAGTCTCCACGAGCAGTACTTC. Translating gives CASSSGSLHEQYF.

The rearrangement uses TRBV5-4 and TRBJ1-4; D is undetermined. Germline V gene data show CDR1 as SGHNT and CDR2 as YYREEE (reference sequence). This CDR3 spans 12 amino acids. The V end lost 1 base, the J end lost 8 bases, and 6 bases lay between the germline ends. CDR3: CASSLYREKLFF. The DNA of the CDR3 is TGTGCCAGCAGCTTGTACCGAGAAAAACTGTTTTTT.

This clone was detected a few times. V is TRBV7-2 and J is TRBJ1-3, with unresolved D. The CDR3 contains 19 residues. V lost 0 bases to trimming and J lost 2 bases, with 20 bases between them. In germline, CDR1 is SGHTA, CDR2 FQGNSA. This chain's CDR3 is CASSLAGRATYGAGNTIYF. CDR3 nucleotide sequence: TGTGCCAGCAGCTTAGCTGGTCGGGCCACGTATGGGGCTGGAAACACCATATATTTT.

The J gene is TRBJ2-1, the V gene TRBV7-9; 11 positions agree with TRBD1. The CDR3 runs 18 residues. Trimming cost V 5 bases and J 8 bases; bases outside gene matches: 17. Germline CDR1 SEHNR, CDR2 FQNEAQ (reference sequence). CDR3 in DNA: TGTGCCAGCAGCGTTTTGCGGGGAGGACAGGGGGCGAGGGATGAGCAGTTCTTC. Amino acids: CASSVLRGGQGARDEQFF.